One and the same sample provided the 22 T cell receptor beta chains below, sequenced in a study of T cell changes during pregnancy in multiple sclerosis. Produced via immunoSEQ multiplex PCR; TCRdb's table is partial and in-frame only. The table includes under 50,000 clones, around 94% detected once. The starting material was CD8+ T cells from peripheral blood mononuclear cells, obtained in the third trimester of pregnancy. The origin of the receptors is a female donor with multiple sclerosis, enrolled in a pregnancy study.

The chain combines TRBV25-1 with TRBJ2-2, with a possible D match to TRBD1 (5 bases). V lost 2 bases, J lost 6 bases, and 16 bases lay in between. Germline assignment: CDR1 MGHDK and CDR2 SYGVNS. This CDR3 region has 16 residues. The CDR3 loop reads CASSERRVWGPGELFF. The CDR3 DNA reads TGTGCCAGCAGTGAACGCCGGGTTTGGGGCCCCGGGGAGCTGTTTTTT.

V and J are TRBV7-9 and TRBJ1-1, with 8 bases aligning to TRBD1. The CDR3 loop spans 13 amino acids. The germline V gene has CDR1 SEHNR and CDR2 FQNEAQ (reference sequence). Trimming took 1 base from V and 8 from J; bases not matched to a gene: 3. CDR3 DNA: TGTGCCAGCAGCTTAGTCAGGGGGCCCGAAGCTTTCTTT. Protein product: CASSLVRGPEAFF.

The rearrangement uses TRBV27 and TRBJ2-7, with 9 bases fitting TRBD1. The CDR3 extends over 14 amino acids. From germline, CDR1 is MNHEY and CDR2 SMNVEV (reference sequence). Trimming took 6 bases from V and 2 from J; bases not matched to a gene: 5. The CDR3: CASSATGGAYEQYF. In nucleotides, the CDR3 is TGTGCCAGCAGCGCGACAGGGGGGGCCTACGAGCAGTACTTC.

The gene calls are TRBV6-5 and TRBJ2-4; D uncertain. The CDR3 covers 15 residues. CDR1 MNHEY and CDR2 SVGAGI come from the germline V gene. Trimming shortened V by 2 bases and J by 7 bases, and 15 bases separated the two germline ends. CDR3 bases: TGTGCCAGCAGTTACGCGGTCAATCAGATTAACATTCAGTACTTC. Its protein product is CASSYAVNQINIQYF.

The V gene is TRBV27, the J gene TRBJ1-4; TRBD1 agrees at 9 bases. This CDR3 comprises 15 residues. V was pared by 3 bases and J by 4 bases, with 3 bases of the junction left unmatched. Per the germline V gene, CDR1 is MNHEY and CDR2 is SMNVEV (reference sequence). This CDR3 reads CASSFGTGINEKLFF. The CDR3 nucleotides are TGTGCCAGCAGTTTCGGGACAGGGATTAATGAAAAACTGTTTTTT.

The chain joins TRBV15 to TRBJ2-5, with 9 bases lining up with TRBD2. The CDR3 is made up of 15 amino acids. Trimming removed 5 bases from V and 2 bases from J; junction bases left unmatched: 6. Per germline, CDR1 LNHNV and CDR2 YYDKDF (reference sequence). CDR3 protein: CATSPSGAQQETQYF. CDR3 sequence (DNA): TGTGCCACCAGCCCTAGCGGGGCCCAACAAGAGACCCAGTACTTC. The full variable domain, completed using reference TRBV15 and TRBJ2-5, is DAMVIQNPRYQVTQFGKPVTLSCSQTLNHNVMYWYQQKSSQAPKLLFHYYDKDFNNEADTPDNFQSRRPNTSFCFLDIRSPGLGDTAMYLCATSPSGAQQETQYFGPGTRLLVL.

The rearrangement uses TRBV19 and TRBJ2-7; perhaps TRBD2 as D (7 bases). V dropped 7 bases and J dropped 5 bases, with 18 bases sitting between them. CDR3 size: 14 residues. Germline V CDR1 and CDR2: LNHDA, SQIVND (reference sequence). The CDR3 sequence is CASTLGGGIDEQYF. CDR3 coding DNA: TGTGCCAGTACCTTAGGGGGAGGGATCGACGAGCAGTACTTC.

On this clone: At one boundary the junction diverges from the germline segment, which might be a read error. This chain connects TRBV7-7 to TRBJ2-7; a weak D match, TRBD2 (5 bases). From germline, CDR1 is SSHAT and CDR2 FNYEAQ (reference sequence). The CDR3 has 13 residues. CDR3 in amino acids: CASSSPPGNEQYF. The CDR3 bases are TGTGCTAGCAGCTCCCCTCCGGGGAACGAGCAGTACTTC.

This sequence joins TRBV7-6 and TRBJ2-7, with TRBD2 as a possible D gene (5 bases). Germline CDR1 reads SGHVS; CDR2 reads FNYEAQ. V was shortened by 0 bases and J by 6 bases, with 12 bases between the two germline ends. The CDR3 consists of 14 residues. The CDR3 loop reads CASSLASGLGEQYF. The DNA of the CDR3 is TGTGCCAGCAGCTTAGCGTCGGGGTTGGGCGAGCAGTACTTC.

V is TRBV10-3 and J is TRBJ1-2, with D possibly matching TRBD1 (5 bases). V dropped 7 bases and J dropped 0 bases, with 6 bases sitting between them. Germline-derived CDR1 and CDR2 are ENHRY and SYGVKD. This CDR3 spans 12 amino acids. The CDR3 sequence: CAIKGANYGYTF. DNA of the CDR3: TGTGCCATCAAAGGGGCTAACTATGGCTACACCTTC.

As DNA, the CDR3 is TGTGCCAGCAGTGAATTGGGGGGTAGCAATCAGCCCCAGCATTTT. It yields the protein CASSELGGSNQPQHF. The chain combines TRBV25-1 with TRBJ1-5, with D perhaps matching TRBD1 (5 bases). Trimming left V 1 base short and J 0 bases short, with 7 bases between. This CDR3 region has 15 residues. Looked up from germline, CDR1 is MGHDK and CDR2 is SYGVNS.

The chain couples TRBV11-3 to TRBJ2-7; TRBD1 might be the D (6 bases). This CDR3 spans 13 amino acids. The germline CDR1 and CDR2 sequences are SGHNT and YENEEA. Trimming removed 6 bases from V and 0 bases from J, with 9 bases in between. The CDR3 coding sequence is TGTGCCAGCAGTTTGGGGGCCTCCTACGAGCAGTACTTC. Translated, it gives CASSLGASYEQYF.

The chain couples TRBV9 to TRBJ1-2; possibly TRBD1 for D (5 bases). With 4 bases removed from V and 5 bases from J, the gap between germline ends came to 12 bases. The CDR3 runs 13 residues. Germline-derived CDR1 and CDR2 are SGDLS and YYNGEE. The CDR3 nucleotides read TGTGCCAGCAGCACCCCGACAGTTTATGGCTACACCTTC. It codes for CASSTPTVYGYTF.

The chain employs TRBV4-1 and TRBJ2-7; D remains unclear. The CDR3 covers 13 residues. The germline V gene has CDR1 MGHRA and CDR2 YSYEKL. Trimming left V 1 base short and J 3 bases short, with 7 bases between. The CDR3 is CASSQVPVYEQYF. CDR3 coding DNA: TGCGCCAGCAGCCAAGTTCCAGTCTACGAGCAGTACTTC.

The rearrangement links TRBV9 to TRBJ2-7; D is possibly TRBD1 (5 bases). The CDR3 is made up of 12 amino acids. Germline CDR1 reads SGDLS; CDR2 reads YYNGEE. Trimming cost V 3 bases and J 3 bases, with 7 bases left between them. As DNA, the CDR3 is TGTGCCAGCAGCGCCCAGGGCTACGAGCAGTACTTC. Translation: CASSAQGYEQYF.

The V gene is TRBV6-5, the J gene TRBJ2-1; 7 bases align to TRBD2. The CDR3 has 13 residues. J was trimmed by 10 bases and V by 4 bases; bases with no gene match: 7. The germline V gene encodes CDR1 MNHEY and CDR2 SVGAGI. In DNA form, the CDR3 reads TGTGCCAGCAGTTCCGGACTAGACTGGGAGCAGTTCTTC. It codes for CASSSGLDWEQFF.

This chain connects TRBV7-9 to TRBJ2-3, with 8 bases matching TRBD2. The length of the CDR3 is 16 residues. Germline-derived CDR1 and CDR2 are SEHNR and FQNEAQ (reference sequence). V was pared by 7 bases and J by 6 bases, with 15 bases of the junction left unmatched. CDR3 nucleotide sequence: TGTGCCAGCACCGGCTTTGGGGGACTAGTGGGGGATACGCAGTATTTT. Translating gives CASTGFGGLVGDTQYF.

A remark on this clone: The junction departs from the called germline gene at one end, perhaps through a read error. This chain uses TRBV10-3 with TRBJ1-2; D is possibly TRBD1 (6 bases). CDR3 length equals 12 residues. Looked up from germline, CDR1 is ENHRY and CDR2 is SYGVKD. Here the CDR3 reads CAISESNRAWGF. The CDR3 DNA follows: TGTGCCATCAGTGAGTCGAACAGGGCGTGGGGCTTC.

This clone was observed a single time. This chain uses TRBV10-2 with TRBJ2-3, with a tentative D call TRBD2 (6 bases). The length of the CDR3 is 12 residues. Germline V gives CDR1 WSHSY, CDR2 SAAADI. V gave up 6 bases and J gave up 6 bases, with 10 bases separating them. In DNA form, the CDR3 reads TGCGCCAGCAGGGGCGGAGGGGATACGCAGTATTTT. Amino acid sequence: CASRGGGDTQYF.

The chain joins TRBV4-1 to TRBJ2-6, with 8 bases identical to TRBD1. The J segment lost 0 bases and the V segment lost 0 bases, leaving 7 bases of the junction unmatched. This CDR3 is 19 amino acids long. The V gene's germline CDR1 is MGHRA and CDR2 YSYEKL. The CDR3 sequence: CASSQDPQTGGSGANVLTF. CDR3 sequence (DNA): TGCGCCAGCAGCCAAGATCCCCAAACAGGGGGCTCTGGGGCCAACGTCCTGACTTTC.

The chain joins TRBV15 to TRBJ2-1; 11 bases are a match to TRBD2. In germline, CDR1 is LNHNV, CDR2 YYDKDF (reference sequence). The CDR3 runs 15 residues. The junction had 4 bases not matched to a gene; V was cut back by 3 bases and J by 6 bases. The CDR3 nucleotides read TGTGCCACCAGCAGTAGCGGGGGGGCGGCCAATGAGCAGTTCTTC. Protein product: CATSSSGGAANEQFF.

The chain links TRBV15 to TRBJ2-3; 7 positions agree with TRBD2. The CDR3 runs to 17 residues. J was trimmed by 0 bases and V by 0 bases; bases with no gene match: 6. Germline CDR1 is LNHNV and CDR2 is YYDKDF (reference sequence). The chain's CDR3 is CATSRDGASGSTDTQYF. CDR3 bases: TGTGCCACCAGCAGAGATGGGGCTAGCGGCAGCACAGATACGCAGTATTTT.